The rows below give T cell receptor beta chains drawn from one sample of a study of blood T cell repertoires in COVID-19. The repertoire was sequenced with immunoSEQ multiplex PCR; TCRdb's copy has only in-frame clones and lacks some. The profile shows over 90,000 clones, about 80% of them singletons. Sequenced input: peripheral blood. These receptor sequences come from a human donor in a cohort sampled during active COVID-19. Both conserved end residues are part of each CDR3. D genes are given only for firm matches. For some rows the clone size is stated as once, few or many, or as a class when expanded; others skip it.

J gene: TRBJ1-4
clone size: NA
CDR3 length: 14
D gene: TRBD1
V gene: TRBV28
CDR3 DNA: TGTGCCAGCAGAAGTAGACAGGGGAATGAAAAACTGTTTTTT
CDR3 protein: CASRSRQGNEKLFF

J gene: TRBJ2-5
clone size: NA
CDR3 length: 13
D gene: NA
V gene: TRBV27
CDR3 DNA: TGTGCCAGCAGTTTATACAGCCAAGAGACCCAGTACTTC
CDR3 protein: CASSLYSQETQYF

J gene: TRBJ1-5
clone size: few
CDR3 length: 14
D gene: NA
V gene: TRBV6-2/TRBV6-3
CDR3 DNA: TGTGCCAGCAGTTTGGGGGGGTCCAATCAGCCCCAGCATTTT
CDR3 protein: CASSLGGSNQPQHF

J gene: TRBJ2-7
clone size: NA
CDR3 length: 14
D gene: NA
V gene: TRBV7-9
CDR3 DNA: TGTGCCAGCAGCCTGGACATGACCCCCTACGAGCAGTACTTC
CDR3 protein: CASSLDMTPYEQYF

J gene: TRBJ1-4
clone size: NA
CDR3 length: 12
D gene: NA
V gene: TRBV12-3/TRBV12-4
CDR3 DNA: TGTGCCAGCAGGAGGGCTAATGAAAAACTGTTTTTT
CDR3 protein: CASRRANEKLFF

J gene: TRBJ1-2
clone size: NA
CDR3 length: 14
D gene: TRBD1
V gene: TRBV6-5
CDR3 DNA: TGTGCCAGCAGCCCAGGGGGAAGAGGCTATGGCTACACCTTC
CDR3 protein: CASSPGGRGYGYTF

J gene: TRBJ1-5
clone size: once
CDR3 length: 13
D gene: NA
V gene: TRBV19
CDR3 DNA: TGTGCCAGTAGACCAGGGGAGAATCAGCCCCAGCATTTT
CDR3 protein: CASRPGENQPQHF

J gene: TRBJ2-6
clone size: NA
CDR3 length: 17
D gene: TRBD1
V gene: TRBV4-2
CDR3 DNA: TGTGCCAGCAGCCGCGGACAGGAGATTTCGGGGGCCAACGTCCTGACTTTC
CDR3 protein: CASSRGQEISGANVLTF

J gene: TRBJ1-6
clone size: NA
CDR3 length: 15
D gene: NA
V gene: TRBV2
CDR3 DNA: TGTGCCAGCAGTGGGAACGGGGGGAGTAATTCACCCCTCCACTTT
CDR3 protein: CASSGNGGSNSPLHF

J gene: TRBJ1-4
clone size: once
CDR3 length: 15
D gene: NA
V gene: TRBV7-3
CDR3 DNA: TGTGCCAGCAGCTTCTTCGGAGGAACAAATGAAAAACTGTTTTTT
CDR3 protein: CASSFFGGTNEKLFF

J gene: TRBJ2-7
clone size: NA
CDR3 length: 16
D gene: NA
V gene: TRBV4-3
CDR3 DNA: TGCGCCAGCAGCCAAGCCACAGGGACCCTCTCCTACGAGCAGTACTTC
CDR3 protein: CASSQATGTLSYEQYF

J gene: TRBJ1-6
clone size: NA
CDR3 length: 14
D gene: NA
V gene: TRBV28
CDR3 DNA: TGTGCCAGCAGTTCAGCAGGACTAGATTCACCCCTCCACTTT
CDR3 protein: CASSSAGLDSPLHF

J gene: TRBJ2-7
clone size: NA
CDR3 length: 14
D gene: NA
V gene: TRBV6-1
CDR3 DNA: TGTGCCAGCAGTGAAGGGGACACATACTACGAGCAGTACTTC
CDR3 protein: CASSEGDTYYEQYF

J gene: TRBJ1-2
clone size: NA
CDR3 length: 12
D gene: NA
V gene: TRBV2
CDR3 DNA: TGTGCCAGCACTACGGCAGGCTATGGCTACACCTTC
CDR3 protein: CASTTAGYGYTF

J gene: TRBJ1-3
clone size: few
CDR3 length: 15
D gene: NA
V gene: TRBV19
CDR3 DNA: TGTGCCAGTAGGAGAGCTGGGAGCTCTGGAAACACCATATATTTT
CDR3 protein: CASRRAGSSGNTIYF

J gene: TRBJ1-2
clone size: NA
CDR3 length: 14
D gene: TRBD1
V gene: TRBV5-1
CDR3 DNA: TGCGCCAGCAGCTTTTTTGGGACAGAGAATGGCTACACCTTC
CDR3 protein: CASSFFGTENGYTF

J gene: TRBJ1-2
clone size: NA
CDR3 length: 14
D gene: NA
V gene: TRBV5-1
CDR3 DNA: TGCGCCAGCAGCTTCTCCAGGGCACGGAATGGCTACACCTTC
CDR3 protein: CASSFSRARNGYTF

J gene: TRBJ2-1
clone size: NA
CDR3 length: 14
D gene: TRBD2
V gene: TRBV2
CDR3 DNA: TGTGCCAGCATGATGAGTCTAGCGGGAAATGAGCAGTTCTTC
CDR3 protein: CASMMSLAGNEQFF

J gene: TRBJ2-5
clone size: NA
CDR3 length: 15
D gene: TRBD1
V gene: TRBV19
CDR3 DNA: TGTGCCAGTAGTTCCCGGGACAGGAATCAAGAGACCCAGTACTTC
CDR3 protein: CASSSRDRNQETQYF

J gene: TRBJ2-3
clone size: NA
CDR3 length: 15
D gene: NA
V gene: TRBV11-1
CDR3 DNA: TGTGCCAGCAGCTTAAGGGGGTTCCCGTCAGATACGCAGTATTTT
CDR3 protein: CASSLRGFPSDTQYF

J gene: TRBJ2-5
clone size: NA
CDR3 length: 14
D gene: TRBD1
V gene: TRBV5-1
CDR3 DNA: TGCGCCAGCAGCTCAATCGGGACAGAAGAGACCCAGTACTTC
CDR3 protein: CASSSIGTEETQYF

J gene: TRBJ2-5
clone size: NA
CDR3 length: 13
D gene: NA
V gene: TRBV5-1
CDR3 DNA: TGCGCCAGCAGCTTCACACCCCAAGAGACCCAGTACTTC
CDR3 protein: CASSFTPQETQYF

J gene: TRBJ1-5
clone size: NA
CDR3 length: 14
D gene: NA
V gene: TRBV6-2/TRBV6-3
CDR3 DNA: TGTGCCAGCAGCTACTACAAGATTAATCAGCCCCAGCATTTT
CDR3 protein: CASSYYKINQPQHF

J gene: TRBJ2-5
clone size: NA
CDR3 length: 16
D gene: TRBD2
V gene: TRBV5-5
CDR3 DNA: TGTGCCAGCAGCTCCCGACTAGCGGGGGGACAAGAGACCCAGTACTTC
CDR3 protein: CASSSRLAGGQETQYF

J gene: TRBJ2-7
clone size: NA
CDR3 length: 12
D gene: NA
V gene: TRBV12-3/TRBV12-4
CDR3 DNA: TGTGCCAGCCGAGGGAGGAGGAACGAGCAGTACTTC
CDR3 protein: CASRGRRNEQYF

J gene: TRBJ1-1
clone size: few
CDR3 length: 14
D gene: NA
V gene: TRBV5-1
CDR3 DNA: TGCGCCAGCAGCACTAACGCGGGATACACTGAAGCTTTCTTT
CDR3 protein: CASSTNAGYTEAFF

J gene: TRBJ2-2
clone size: NA
CDR3 length: 14
D gene: NA
V gene: TRBV28
CDR3 DNA: TGTGCCAGCAGAACGAGTACGAACACCGGGGAGCTGTTTTTT
CDR3 protein: CASRTSTNTGELFF

J gene: TRBJ1-2
clone size: NA
CDR3 length: 17
D gene: TRBD1
V gene: TRBV11-2
CDR3 DNA: TGTGCCAGCAGCTCGACCGGGCAGGGGGCAGCCCCCTATGGCTACACCTTC
CDR3 protein: CASSSTGQGAAPYGYTF

J gene: TRBJ1-1
clone size: NA
CDR3 length: 14
D gene: NA
V gene: TRBV19
CDR3 DNA: TGTGCCAGTAGCTCGGATCGGGAATCGACTGAAGCTTTCTTT
CDR3 protein: CASSSDRESTEAFF

J gene: TRBJ1-1
clone size: few
CDR3 length: 15
D gene: TRBD1
V gene: TRBV19
CDR3 DNA: TGTGCCAGTAGTACCAGGACAGGCGGGAACACTGAAGCTTTCTTT
CDR3 protein: CASSTRTGGNTEAFF

J gene: TRBJ2-7
clone size: NA
CDR3 length: 14
D gene: TRBD1
V gene: TRBV2
CDR3 DNA: TGTGCCAGCAGGGACAGGGAGGCCTCCTACGAGCAGTACTTC
CDR3 protein: CASRDREASYEQYF

J gene: TRBJ1-2
clone size: few
CDR3 length: 13
D gene: NA
V gene: TRBV6-2/TRBV6-3
CDR3 DNA: TGTGCCAGCAGTGCCGGTCTGTTAAAGGGCTACACCTTC
CDR3 protein: CASSAGLLKGYTF

J gene: TRBJ2-3
clone size: NA
CDR3 length: 13
D gene: TRBD2
V gene: TRBV19
CDR3 DNA: TGTGCCAGTACAATGGGGAGGGGAGATACGCAGTATTTT
CDR3 protein: CASTMGRGDTQYF

J gene: TRBJ1-5
clone size: NA
CDR3 length: 15
D gene: NA
V gene: TRBV7-8
CDR3 DNA: TGTGCCAGCAGCTTAGAACACAATAGCAATCAGCCCCAGCATTTT
CDR3 protein: CASSLEHNSNQPQHF

J gene: TRBJ2-5
clone size: NA
CDR3 length: 12
D gene: TRBD1
V gene: TRBV20-1
CDR3 DNA: TGCAGTGCTAGTCGACAGGGGGAGACCCAGTACTTC
CDR3 protein: CSASRQGETQYF

J gene: TRBJ2-7
clone size: NA
CDR3 length: 15
D gene: NA
V gene: TRBV5-1
CDR3 DNA: TGCGCCAGCAGCTTGGGGGGGGTTTCCTCCTACGAGCAGTACTTC
CDR3 protein: CASSLGGVSSYEQYF

J gene: TRBJ1-1
clone size: NA
CDR3 length: 15
D gene: TRBD1
V gene: TRBV7-8
CDR3 DNA: TGTGCCAGCAGCATCAGACAGGGGACGAACACTGAAGCTTTCTTT
CDR3 protein: CASSIRQGTNTEAFF

J gene: TRBJ1-1
clone size: few
CDR3 length: 16
D gene: NA
V gene: TRBV9
CDR3 DNA: TGTGCCAGCAGCGTAGCCCCTCTAGCCGGGAACACTGAAGCTTTCTTT
CDR3 protein: CASSVAPLAGNTEAFF

J gene: TRBJ1-5
clone size: NA
CDR3 length: 19
D gene: NA
V gene: TRBV21-1
CDR3 DNA: TGTGCCAGCAGCAAAGTTAGACAGGGGAGGGGAAAAAGCAATCAGCCCCAGCATTTT
CDR3 protein: CASSKVRQGRGKSNQPQHF

J gene: TRBJ2-3
clone size: NA
CDR3 length: 16
D gene: NA
V gene: TRBV5-1
CDR3 DNA: TGCGCCAACAGCTTAACGGGGGGACATAGCACAGATACGCAGTATTTT
CDR3 protein: CANSLTGGHSTDTQYF